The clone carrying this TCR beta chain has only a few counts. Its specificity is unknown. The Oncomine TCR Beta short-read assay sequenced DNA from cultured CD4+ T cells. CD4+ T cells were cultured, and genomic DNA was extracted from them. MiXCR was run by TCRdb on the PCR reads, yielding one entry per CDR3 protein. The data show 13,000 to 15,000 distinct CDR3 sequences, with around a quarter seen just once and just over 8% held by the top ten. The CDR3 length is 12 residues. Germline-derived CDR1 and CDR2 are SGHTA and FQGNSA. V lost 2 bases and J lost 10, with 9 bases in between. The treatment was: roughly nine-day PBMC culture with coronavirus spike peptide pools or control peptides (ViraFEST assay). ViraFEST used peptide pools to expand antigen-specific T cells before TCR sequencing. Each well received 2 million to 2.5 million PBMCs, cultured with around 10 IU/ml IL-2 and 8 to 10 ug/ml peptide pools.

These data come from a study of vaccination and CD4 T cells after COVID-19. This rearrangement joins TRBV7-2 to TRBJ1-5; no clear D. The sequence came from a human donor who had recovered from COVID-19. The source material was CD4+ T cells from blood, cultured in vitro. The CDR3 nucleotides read TGTGCCAGCAGCTTAATGGGTTTACCCCAGCATTTT. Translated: CASSLMGLPQHF.